The 28 T cell receptor beta chains below all came from one sample that was sequenced in a study of early stage breast cancer tumors. The data were produced by immunoSEQ multiplex PCR, yet TCRdb's version contains in-frame clones alone and is incomplete. The sample lists about 51,000 clones, more than 70% seen once, with around 3.6% in the top ten. The sample comprised blood. The origin of the receptors is a person aged 40 to 49 with breast cancer.

V usage is TRBV9 and J usage is TRBJ2-3; TRBD2 matches at 9 bases. Per the germline V gene, CDR1 is SGDLS and CDR2 is YYNGEE. V trimming: 3 bases; J trimming: 1 base; junction bases outside the gene matches: 0. This CDR3 comprises 14 residues. The CDR3 is CASSGGGGTDTQYF. CDR3 DNA sequence: TGTGCCAGCAGCGGCGGGGGGGGCACAGATACGCAGTATTTT.

CDR3 amino acids: CASSVSEGYEQYF. In DNA, the CDR3 is TGTGCCAGCAGCGTTTCTGAAGGCTACGAGCAGTACTTC. This chain connects TRBV6-4 to TRBJ2-7; D is unclear. Germline V CDR1 and CDR2: MRHNA, SNTAGT. The CDR3 is 13 amino acids. V lost 6 bases to trimming and J lost 3 bases, with 12 bases between them.

In nucleotides, the CDR3 is TGTGCCAGCAGTTACTCGGGCCTCGGAGCCTACGAGCAGTACTTC. Translating it yields CASSYSGLGAYEQYF. The rearrangement uses TRBV6-5 and TRBJ2-7, with D unclear. The CDR3 loop spans 15 amino acids. Trimming shortened V by 0 bases and J by 2 bases, and 11 bases separated the two germline ends. CDR1 and CDR2 from the germline V gene are MNHEY and SVGAGI.

The chain combines TRBV9 with TRBJ2-7; 14 bases match TRBD2. This CDR3 contains 15 residues. The V gene end was trimmed by 7 bases and the J gene end by 2 bases; junction bases not matched to a gene: 5. Germline V gene data show CDR1 as SGDLS and CDR2 as YYNGEE. CDR3 DNA sequence: TGTGCCAGCGGACTAGCGGGAGGTTCGACCTACGAGCAGTACTTC. Encoded protein: CASGLAGGSTYEQYF.

The rearrangement joins TRBV6-6 to TRBJ2-5, with 9 bases that match TRBD2. This CDR3 comprises 16 residues. Germline V gene lookup returns CDR1 MNHNY and CDR2 SVGAGI (reference sequence). V shed 5 bases and J 4 bases; nucleotides not matched to a gene: 11. This CDR3 reads CASSRGSGGRGETQYF. In DNA form, the CDR3 reads TGTGCCAGCAGTCGAGGATCCGGCGGGAGGGGAGAGACCCAGTACTTC.

V usage is TRBV30 and J usage is TRBJ2-1, with D possibly being TRBD2 (5 bases). From germline, CDR1 is GTSNPN and CDR2 SVGIG (reference sequence). The CDR3 sequence is 14 residues long. V was trimmed by 6 bases and J by 8 bases, leaving 20 bases between them. The CDR3 nucleotides are TGTGCCTGCCCCCGGCGGAGTGGGAGCGATGAGCAGTTCTTC. Its protein product is CACPRRSGSDEQFF.

The genes are TRBV28 and TRBJ2-7; TRBD1 or TRBD2 may be the D gene (7 bases each). CDR3 length equals 13 residues. CDR1 and CDR2 (germline): MDHEN, SYDVKM. Trimming stripped 9 bases from V and 0 bases from J, with 12 bases between. The CDR3: CASCRGGSYEQYF. CDR3 bases: TGTGCCAGTTGCAGGGGGGGCTCCTACGAGCAGTACTTC.

The V and J genes are TRBV5-1 and TRBJ2-5, with 10 bases identical to TRBD1. Per germline, CDR1 SGHRS and CDR2 YFSETQ. V lost 4 bases, J lost 5 bases, and 8 bases stayed unmatched. This CDR3 spans 15 amino acids. This chain's CDR3 is CASSLGTGVAETQYF. In DNA form, the CDR3 reads TGCGCCAGCAGCCTAGGGACAGGGGTGGCGGAGACCCAGTACTTC. The full variable domain, its missing parts supplied by reference TRBV5-1 and TRBJ2-5, is KAGVTQTPRYLIKTRGQQVTLSCSPISGHRSVSWYQQTPGQGLQFLFEYFSETQRNKGNFPGRFSGRQFSNSRSEMNVSTLELGDSALYLCASSLGTGVAETQYFGPGTRLLVL.

The rearrangement links TRBV28 to TRBJ2-3, with D possibly called TRBD1 or TRBD2 (5 bases each). This CDR3 comprises 13 residues. Germline CDR1 reads MDHEN; CDR2 reads SYDVKM. V shed 6 bases and J shed 2 bases, with 9 bases lying between them. The CDR3 region is CASRPGPTDTQYF. CDR3 in DNA: TGTGCCAGCAGGCCGGGACCCACAGATACGCAGTATTTT.

The CDR3 reads CASSSPNQPQHF. In DNA form, the CDR3 reads TGTGCCAGCAGCTCACCAAATCAGCCCCAGCATTTT. V is TRBV11-2 and J is TRBJ1-5; D gene uncertain. Germline V CDR1 and CDR2: SGHAT, FQNNGV. V lost 4 bases, J lost 4 bases, and 5 bases lay in between. The CDR3 consists of 12 residues.

The chain links TRBV6-4 to TRBJ2-3; 12 positions agree with TRBD2. The CDR3 loop spans 15 amino acids. In germline, CDR1 is MRHNA, CDR2 SNTAGT. J was trimmed by 3 bases and V by 4 bases; bases with no gene match: 2. In DNA, the CDR3 is TGTGCCAGCAGTGTGGGGACTAGCGGGACAGATACGCAGTATTTT. As protein: CASSVGTSGTDTQYF.

The CDR3 nucleotides are TGTGCCAGCAGTGAACGCCGGGACAGCTCCTACAATGAGCAGTTCTTC. This sequence encodes CASSERRDSSYNEQFF. The J gene is TRBJ2-1, the V gene TRBV6-1; TRBD1 aligns across 7 bases. This CDR3 contains 16 residues. Germline V gene data show CDR1 as MNHNS and CDR2 as SASEGT. V lost 2 bases, J lost 0 bases, and 4 bases stayed unmatched.

This chain joins TRBV14 and TRBJ2-1, with TRBD2 matching 13 bases. The CDR3 runs to 16 residues. With V trimmed by 1 base and J by 6 bases, 3 bases remained unmatched. Germline CDR1 is SGHDN and CDR2 is FVKESK. This CDR3 is CASSQGLAGGRNEQFF. CDR3 bases: TGTGCCAGCAGCCAAGGACTAGCGGGAGGCCGCAATGAGCAGTTCTTC.

The chain employs TRBV2 and TRBJ2-7; D is uncertain. The CDR3 covers 15 residues. V gave up 2 bases and J gave up 0 bases, with 11 bases separating them. Germline-derived CDR1 and CDR2 are SNHLY and FYNNEI. The CDR3 region has the DNA TGTGCCAGCAGTGAACACCCATCCTACTCCTACGAGCAGTACTTC. Translated, it gives CASSEHPSYSYEQYF. Supplemented by reference TRBV2 and TRBJ2-7, the full variable domain reads EPEVTQTPSHQVTQMGQEVILRCVPISNHLYFYWYRQILGQKVEFLVSFYNNEISEKSEIFDDQFSVERPDGSNFTLKIRSTKLEDSAMYFCASSEHPSYSYEQYFGPGTRLTVT.

This clone appeared a few times. The gene calls are TRBV6-1 and TRBJ2-1; 9 nucleotides align to TRBD2. In germline, CDR1 is MNHNS, CDR2 SASEGT. Trimming cost V 2 bases and J 5 bases; bases outside gene matches: 13. The CDR3 consists of 18 residues. The CDR3 region is CASSERAPRLADNNEQFF. CDR3 in DNA: TGTGCCAGCAGTGAAAGGGCCCCTAGACTAGCGGATAACAATGAGCAGTTCTTC.

The V gene is TRBV30, the J gene TRBJ2-2, with 10 bases lining up with TRBD2. The junction had 5 bases not matched to a gene; V was cut back by 4 bases and J by 3 bases. The germline V gene has CDR1 GTSNPN and CDR2 SVGIG (reference sequence). The CDR3 length is 15 residues. In DNA, the CDR3 is TGTGCCTGGACAACTAGCGGGAAGGACACCGGGGAGCTGTTTTTT. This gives the protein CAWTTSGKDTGELFF.

The chain joins TRBV5-4 to TRBJ2-3; 10 bases line up with TRBD1. Losses at the gene ends were 4 bases for V and 3 bases for J; bases not matched to a gene: 11. Germline CDR1 is SGHNT and CDR2 is YYREEE (reference sequence). This CDR3 comprises 17 residues. The CDR3 here is CASSLPGTGDGTDTQYF. DNA of the CDR3: TGTGCCAGCAGCCTCCCAGGGACAGGGGATGGGACAGATACGCAGTATTTT.

V usage is TRBV6-1 and J usage is TRBJ2-3, with 10 bases fitting TRBD2. The CDR3 runs 16 residues. The germline V gene has CDR1 MNHNS and CDR2 SASEGT. V was clipped by 4 bases and J by 4 bases; unmatched bases: 8. As DNA, the CDR3 is TGTGCCAGCAGTGGGGGGGGGACTAGCGCCCCAGATACGCAGTATTTT. This codes for CASSGGGTSAPDTQYF.

This chain uses TRBV19 with TRBJ1-3; 7 bases agree with TRBD1. Germline-derived CDR1 and CDR2 are LNHDA and SQIVND (reference sequence). The CDR3 totals 15 residues. J lost 2 bases, V lost 4 bases, and 5 bases had no gene match. The CDR3 nucleotides read TGTGCCAGTAGTACAGAGGGACAGCCTGGAAACACCATATATTTT. This encodes CASSTEGQPGNTIYF.

The gene calls are TRBV11-2 and TRBJ2-1; TRBD2 matches at 11 bases. Germline V gives CDR1 SGHAT, CDR2 FQNNGV. The CDR3 extends over 16 amino acids. J was trimmed by 10 bases and V by 3 bases; bases with no gene match: 11. CDR3 nucleotides: TGTGCCAGCAGCTTCTCCTTAGCGGGAGGGCCTTGGGAGCAGTTCTTC. Its translation is CASSFSLAGGPWEQFF.

This rearrangement joins TRBV5-1 to TRBJ1-5; TRBD1 is a possible D gene (6 bases). V was pared by 1 base and J by 4 bases, with 12 bases between. CDR3 length equals 15 residues. Germline CDR1 SGHRS, CDR2 YFSETQ. Written as DNA, the CDR3 is TGCGCCAGCAGCTTGATAGGGGGGCATAATCAGCCCCAGCATTTT. This gives the protein CASSLIGGHNQPQHF.

The V and J genes are TRBV30 and TRBJ2-1; weak D call: TRBD1 (6 bases). The CDR3 sequence is 11 residues long. Germline-derived CDR1 and CDR2 are GTSNPN and SVGIG (reference sequence). V lost 7 bases and J lost 8, with 12 bases in between. The CDR3, as DNA: TGTGCCTATGAGCAGGGGTATGAGCAGTTCTTC. It is translated as CAYEQGYEQFF.

The sample holds a few counts of this clone. V is TRBV27 and J is TRBJ2-7; D perhaps matches TRBD2 (5 bases). Germline assignment: CDR1 MNHEY and CDR2 SMNVEV (reference sequence). V was trimmed by 2 bases and J by 7 bases, leaving 9 bases between them. The CDR3 is made up of 12 amino acids. CDR3 protein: CASSLLRGEQYF. DNA for the CDR3: TGTGCCAGCAGTTTACTTCGGGGAGAGCAGTACTTC.

V gene TRBV19 combines with J gene TRBJ2-2, with 8 positions matching TRBD1. This CDR3 spans 15 amino acids. Germline values: CDR1 LNHDA, CDR2 SQIVND (reference sequence). Trimming cost V 6 bases and J 1 base; bases outside gene matches: 4. This CDR3 is CASSPGTGNTGELFF. The CDR3 DNA follows: TGTGCCAGTAGCCCCGGGACAGGGAACACCGGGGAGCTGTTTTTT.

The chain is built from TRBV4-1 and TRBJ2-2, with 14 bases identical to TRBD2. Unmatched junction bases numbered 6, after V lost 1 base and J lost 5 bases. This CDR3 spans 18 amino acids. The V gene's germline CDR1 is MGHRA and CDR2 YSYEKL. CDR3 DNA: TGCGCCAGCAGCCAAGGGGGACTAGCGGGAGTAGGGACCGGGGAGCTGTTTTTT. This encodes CASSQGGLAGVGTGELFF.

V usage is TRBV2 and J usage is TRBJ2-4, with 8 positions matching TRBD2. Losses at the gene ends were 3 bases for V and 0 bases for J; bases not matched to a gene: 10. The CDR3 is made up of 18 amino acids. Germline V lookup: CDR1 SNHLY, CDR2 FYNNEI. The chain's CDR3 is CASSDLPSGQLAKNIQYF. For the CDR3, the DNA is TGTGCCAGCAGTGATCTCCCTAGCGGGCAGCTAGCCAAAAACATTCAGTACTTC.

The sample holds one count of this clone. The V and J genes are TRBV5-6 and TRBJ2-3; D might be TRBD1 or TRBD2, each matching 5 bases. V was trimmed by 4 bases and J by 3 bases, leaving 15 bases between them. Germline V gene sequence: CDR1 SGHDT, CDR2 YYEEEE. This CDR3 contains 15 residues. The CDR3 loop reads CASSPEGPRTDTQYF. DNA for the CDR3: TGTGCCAGCAGCCCCGAGGGACCCCGAACAGATACGCAGTATTTT.

The gene calls are TRBV19 and TRBJ1-5; D ambiguous. CDR3 size: 13 residues. Trimming removed 5 bases from V and 2 bases from J, with 7 bases in between. From germline, CDR1 is LNHDA and CDR2 SQIVND (reference sequence). The CDR3 region has the DNA TGTGCCAGTAGTGAGGAAGGCAATCAGCCCCAGCATTTT. Its protein is CASSEEGNQPQHF.